A single sample is the source of the 28 T cell receptor beta chains below, sequenced in a study of blood T cells in healthy people across ages. A second PCR of roughly 7 to 11 cycles used a sample-barcoded 5' primer and a J-beta primer mix. One entry per CDR3 protein results from TCRdb running MiXCR on the 5' RACE reads. The data hold about 1,000,000 distinct CDR3 sequences, with 40% to 55% observed a single time. The sequencing sample was made of blood. The receptors stem from a woman aged 55-70 years in good health.

The chain is built from TRBV20-1 and TRBJ2-5, with 12 bases fitting TRBD2. The V and J ends lost 1 base and 9 bases, in that order; junction bases with no gene match: 3. The CDR3 consists of 13 residues. Germline V lookup: CDR1 DFQATT, CDR2 SNEGSKA (reference sequence). The DNA for the CDR3 is TGCAGTGCTAGAGGACTAGCGGGGGAGGCCCAGTACTTC. It yields the protein CSARGLAGEAQYF.

V is TRBV12-3 or TRBV12-4 and J is TRBJ2-1; D not certain. The CDR3 consists of 12 residues. The V end lost 3 bases, the J end lost 8 bases, and 8 bases lay between the germline ends. CDR3 sequence: CASSFERHEQFF. The CDR3 bases are TGTGCCAGCAGTTTCGAGAGGCATGAGCAGTTCTTC.

The gene calls are TRBV28 and TRBJ1-1; D may be TRBD1 (5 bases). Germline CDR1 and CDR2: MDHEN and SYDVKM. The CDR3 extends over 15 amino acids. V was cut by 1 base and J by 4 bases, with 13 bases left in between. In DNA form, the CDR3 reads TGTGCCAGCAGTTTATTCGGGCAGGGACCCACTGAAGCTTTCTTT. This sequence encodes CASSLFGQGPTEAFF.

A few counts support this clonotype. V is TRBV2 and J is TRBJ2-6; maybe TRBD1 (5 bases). CDR1 and CDR2 from the germline V gene are SNHLY and FYNNEI. Trimming stripped 4 bases from V and 3 bases from J, with 13 bases between. The CDR3 spans 16 residues. CDR3 protein: CASSATVRGGANVLTF. DNA for the CDR3: TGTGCCAGCAGTGCGACAGTTCGTGGTGGGGCCAACGTCCTGACTTTC.

This chain joins TRBV2 and TRBJ1-2; TRBD1 matches 7 bases. The length of the CDR3 is 13 residues. V was clipped by 6 bases and J by 6 bases; unmatched bases: 7. The germline gives CDR1 SNHLY, CDR2 FYNNEI. CDR3 sequence reads: CASRVGTVNGYTF. DNA of the CDR3: TGTGCCAGCAGAGTTGGGACAGTCAATGGCTACACCTTC.

V is TRBV9 and J is TRBJ2-3, with TRBD1 matching 7 bases. V lost 0 bases to trimming and J lost 10 bases; unmatched junction nucleotides: 14. CDR1 SGDLS and CDR2 YYNGEE come from the germline V gene. The CDR3 extends over 16 amino acids. CDR3 protein: CASSVDPTGPESAQYF. The DNA for the CDR3 is TGTGCCAGCAGCGTAGACCCGACAGGGCCCGAATCCGCGCAGTATTTT.

CDR3 sequence reads: CASSYSELDVNIQYF. The DNA of the CDR3 is TGTGCCAGCAGTTACTCGGAGCTCGATGTTAACATTCAGTACTTC. V usage is TRBV6-5 and J usage is TRBJ2-4; no firm D call. There are 15 residues in the CDR3. Between the trimmed V and J ends, which lost 0 bases and 7 bases, there was a span of 13 bases. CDR1 and CDR2 from the germline V gene are MNHEY and SVGAGI.

This clonotype was seen ten or more times. This chain links TRBV15 with TRBJ1-1; 8 bases match TRBD1. From germline, CDR1 is LNHNV and CDR2 YYDKDF (reference sequence). After removal of 0 bases from V and 5 bases from J, the junction contained 2 bases not matched to a gene. The CDR3 is made up of 14 amino acids. DNA of the CDR3: TGTGCCACCAGCAGAGACAGGGGGCGGACTGAAGCTTTCTTT. Its protein product is CATSRDRGRTEAFF.

The J gene is TRBJ1-4, the V gene TRBV9; D ambiguous. The CDR3 has 14 residues. The ends were cut back, 4 bases at V and 2 bases at J, with 9 bases in the middle. Germline V lookup: CDR1 SGDLS, CDR2 YYNGEE. This CDR3 reads CASSIDITNEKLFF. CDR3 DNA sequence: TGTGCCAGCAGCATAGACATCACTAATGAAAAACTGTTTTTT. Filled out from reference TRBV9 and TRBJ1-4, the complete variable domain reads DSGVTQTPKHLITATGQRVTLRCSPRSGDLSVYWYQQSLDQGLQFLIQYYNGEERAKGNILERFSAQQFPDLHSELNLSSLELGDSALYFCASSIDITNEKLFFGSGTQLSVL.

This clonotype was observed a few times. The chain joins TRBV5-1 to TRBJ1-2; TRBD1 matches 8 bases. V shed 0 bases, J shed 7 bases, and the junction held 5 bases outside the gene matches. The germline gives CDR1 SGHRS, CDR2 YFSETQ. The CDR3 extends over 14 amino acids. CDR3 DNA sequence: TGCGCCAGCAGCTTGGAAGGACAGGGTGTTGGCTACACCTTC. The encoded protein is CASSLEGQGVGYTF.

Turning to this clonotype: At one end the junction does not follow the germline gene, possibly because of a read error. CDR3 amino acids: CASSRTLTDAQYF. The DNA of the CDR3 is TGTGCCAGCAGCCGGACCCTCACAGATGCGCAGTATTTT. The rearrangement joins TRBV7-6 to TRBJ2-3, with D uncertain. Germline values: CDR1 SGHVS, CDR2 FNYEAQ. This CDR3 comprises 13 residues.

This chain links TRBV27 with TRBJ2-3; 10 bases fit TRBD1. The germline CDR1 and CDR2 sequences are MNHEY and SMNVEV (reference sequence). After removal of 10 bases from V and 5 bases from J, the junction contained 15 bases not matched to a gene. CDR3 length equals 16 residues. CDR3 region: CANPTLGQGDKDTQYF. The CDR3 DNA reads as TGTGCCAACCCTACTCTCGGACAGGGGGATAAAGATACGCAGTATTTT.

Concerning this clonotype: At one end the junction does not follow the germline gene, possibly because of a read error. The rearrangement links TRBV29-1 to TRBJ2-1; maybe TRBD2 (6 bases). The V gene's germline CDR1 is SQVTM and CDR2 ANQGSEA. This CDR3 is built from 12 residues. CDR3 coding DNA: TGCAACGTTGAAGATTTGGGAGGTGAGCAGTTCTTC. This gives the protein CNVEDLGGEQFF.

This clonotype was observed a few times. The chain is built from TRBV9 and TRBJ2-5; the D gene is possibly TRBD2 (6 bases). The CDR3 loop spans 15 amino acids. Germline V gene sequence: CDR1 SGDLS, CDR2 YYNGEE. V was trimmed by 7 bases and J by 3 bases, leaving 19 bases between them. CDR3 sequence (DNA): TGTGCCAGCGACGAGGGTGAGACGGGGGAAGAGACCCAGTACTTC. Translation: CASDEGETGEETQYF.

This clonotype has only a few counts. This chain connects TRBV7-9 to TRBJ2-7, with TRBD1 as a possible D gene (5 bases). The V gene's germline CDR1 is SEHNR and CDR2 FQNEAQ (reference sequence). The CDR3 consists of 12 residues. V shed 1 base and J shed 7 bases, with 8 bases lying between them. The CDR3 region is CASSLEGVEQYF. CDR3 nucleotides: TGTGCCAGCAGCTTAGAAGGGGTTGAGCAGTACTTC. Combining the CDR3 with reference TRBV7-9 and TRBJ2-7 gives the whole variable domain DTGVSQNPRHKITKRGQNVTFRCDPISEHNRLYWYRQTLGQGPEFLTYFQNEAQLEKSRLLSDRFSAERPKGSFSTLEIQRTEQGDSAMYLCASSLEGVEQYFGPGTRLTVT.

CDR3 sequence (DNA): TGTGCCAGCAGTGGGTTACTAGCGGGAGGACACAATGAGCAGTTCTTC. Translated, it gives CASSGLLAGGHNEQFF. The chain has TRBV2 and TRBJ2-1; 12 nucleotides align to TRBD2. V gave up 4 bases and J gave up 5 bases; unmatched junction bases: 6. Germline V lookup: CDR1 SNHLY, CDR2 FYNNEI. The length of the CDR3 is 16 residues.

For the CDR3, the DNA is TGCAGTGCTAGAGGTGGACTAGCGGGAGTTACGGGAAACACAGATACGCAGTATTTT. Translation: CSARGGLAGVTGNTDTQYF. The gene calls are TRBV20-1 and TRBJ2-3; TRBD2 agrees at 13 bases. Looked up from germline, CDR1 is DFQATT and CDR2 is SNEGSKA (reference sequence). Trimming at V came to 1 base and at J to 2 bases, leaving 12 bases not matched to a gene. The CDR3 loop spans 19 amino acids.

The sample holds a few counts of this clonotype. The rearrangement joins TRBV20-1 to TRBJ2-4; the D is unclear. CDR1 is DFQATT and CDR2 is SNEGSKA in the germline V gene (reference sequence). The V end lost 5 bases, the J end lost 1 base, and 12 bases lay between the germline ends. The CDR3 is 14 residues long. The CDR3 reads CSAHGPGAKNIQYF. CDR3 nucleotides: TGCAGTGCTCACGGACCTGGGGCCAAAAACATTCAGTACTTC.

This clonotype occurred a few times. The rearrangement links TRBV6-5 to TRBJ2-5; 10 positions agree with TRBD1. The CDR3 is 14 residues long. V lost 7 bases and J lost 5; bases outside the gene matches: 7. Per the germline V gene, CDR1 is MNHEY and CDR2 is SVGAGI. CDR3 nucleotides: TGTGCCAGCATCAGCCGGGACAGGGGTGAGACCCAGTACTTC. It codes for CASISRDRGETQYF.

The gene calls are TRBV6-1 and TRBJ2-1; D unresolved. This CDR3 is 14 amino acids long. Looked up from germline, CDR1 is MNHNS and CDR2 is SASEGT. V was cut by 8 bases and J by 2 bases, with 13 bases left in between. The CDR3 region is CASARDAAYNEQFF. The DNA for the CDR3 is TGTGCCAGCGCCCGAGACGCAGCCTACAATGAGCAGTTCTTC.

The chain carries TRBV7-3 and TRBJ2-7, with D possibly being TRBD2 (6 bases). Germline values: CDR1 SGHTA, CDR2 FQGTGA. The ends were cut back, 5 bases at V and 7 bases at J, with 18 bases in the middle. This CDR3 spans 14 amino acids. CDR3: CASSVSGYDNEQYF. The CDR3, as DNA: TGTGCCAGCAGCGTCAGCGGGTACGACAATGAGCAGTACTTC.

This clonotype appeared a few times. The CDR3 is CASSESGMGYEQYF. The CDR3 DNA reads as TGCGCCAGCAGTGAGTCCGGAATGGGCTACGAGCAGTACTTC. V gene TRBV10-1 combines with J gene TRBJ2-7; the D is unclear. From germline, CDR1 is WNHNN and CDR2 SYGVQD (reference sequence). The CDR3 is 14 residues long. Trimming pared 0 bases from V and 3 bases from J, leaving 9 bases between.

CDR3 protein: CASSPTGGGTSNQFF. CDR3 DNA sequence: TGTGCCAGCAGCCCCACGGGTGGGGGGACTAGCAATCAGTTCTTC. The chain joins TRBV7-3 to TRBJ2-1; 9 bases align to TRBD2. The CDR3 contains 15 residues. V lost 5 bases to trimming and J lost 13 bases; unmatched junction nucleotides: 15. CDR1 SGHTA and CDR2 FQGTGA come from the germline V gene.

Written as DNA, the CDR3 is TGTGCCAGCAGCCAGGGCGACAGGGGTGTTTATCAGCCCCAGCATTTT. Translation: CASSQGDRGVYQPQHF. The rearrangement links TRBV3-1 to TRBJ1-5, with 8 bases fitting TRBD1. Germline lookup yields CDR1 LGHDT and CDR2 YNNKEL (reference sequence). This CDR3 has 16 residues. With 3 bases clipped from V and 5 bases from J, the junction kept 9 bases outside the gene matches.

This chain links TRBV6-2 or TRBV6-3 with TRBJ1-2; TRBD1 aligns across 8 bases. CDR3 length: 14 amino acids. CDR1 is MNHEY, CDR2 SVGEGT, per germline. V lost 6 bases to trimming and J lost 7 bases; unmatched junction nucleotides: 10. The CDR3 DNA sequence: TGTGCCAGCAGACGTCCGGGACAGGAGGGTGGCTACACCTTC. This codes for CASRRPGQEGGYTF.

The sample holds a few counts of this clonotype. V is TRBV6-2 or TRBV6-3 and J is TRBJ1-6; the match to TRBD1 covers 7 bases. This CDR3 is 15 amino acids long. J gave up 7 bases and V 2 bases, and 5 bases lay outside the gene matches. Germline V CDR1 and CDR2: MNHEY, SVGEGT. CDR3 amino acids: CASSYGDSYNSPLHF. CDR3 coding DNA: TGTGCCAGCAGTTACGGGGACAGCTACAATTCACCCCTCCACTTT.

The sample holds a few counts of this clonotype. The gene calls are TRBV5-1 and TRBJ1-1; unclear D gene. In germline, CDR1 is SGHRS, CDR2 YFSETQ. The CDR3 extends over 15 amino acids. Trimming removed 0 bases from V and 1 base from J, with 10 bases in between. The CDR3 here is CASSLEGNGNTEAFF. DNA of the CDR3: TGCGCCAGCAGCTTGGAGGGAAATGGGAACACTGAAGCTTTCTTT.

Concerning this clonotype: The junction and the germline gene differ at one end; a read error may be behind it. The chain is built from TRBV7-2 and TRBJ2-1; TRBD1 is a possible D gene (6 bases). Germline V gives CDR1 SGHTA, CDR2 FQGNSA. The CDR3 covers 15 residues. CDR3 nucleotide sequence: TGTGTCAGCAGCCCCTCCGGGACATACCACAATGAGCAGTTCTTC. This codes for CVSSPSGTYHNEQFF.